The T cell receptor (beta chain) under discussion was sequenced for a study of type 1 regulatory T cells. TCRdb re-called the reads through MiXCR, storing one row per CDR3 protein. The repertoire holds 4,500 to 7,500 distinct CDR3 sequences, under 30% seen once, with approximately 8.4% in the top ten. Germline V lookup: CDR1 SGHRS, CDR2 YFSETQ. J lost 0 bases, V lost 4 bases, and 6 bases had no gene match. This CDR3 has 16 amino acids. This clonotype has a count of ten or more. Its cognate antigen is unknown. This TCR was recovered from a human donor in good health. V usage is TRBV5-1 and J usage is TRBJ1-4, with 7 bases fitting TRBD1. The sample consisted of cultured T cells, either the whole culture or a sorted T cell fraction (not recorded which). Stated subset: Tr1-enriched cell product generated in vitro against host alloantigens. CDR3 in amino acids: CASSPGTVSTNEKLFF. CDR3 coding DNA: TGCGCCAGCAGCCCCGGGACAGTCTCAACTAATGAAAAACTGTTTTTT. Variable domain in full (rest from reference TRBV5-1 and TRBJ1-4): KAGVTQTPRYLIKTRGQQVTLSCSPISGHRSVSWYQQTPGQGLQFLFEYFSETQRNKGNFPGRFSGRQFSNSRSEMNVSTLELGDSALYLCASSPGTVSTNEKLFFGSGTQLSVL.